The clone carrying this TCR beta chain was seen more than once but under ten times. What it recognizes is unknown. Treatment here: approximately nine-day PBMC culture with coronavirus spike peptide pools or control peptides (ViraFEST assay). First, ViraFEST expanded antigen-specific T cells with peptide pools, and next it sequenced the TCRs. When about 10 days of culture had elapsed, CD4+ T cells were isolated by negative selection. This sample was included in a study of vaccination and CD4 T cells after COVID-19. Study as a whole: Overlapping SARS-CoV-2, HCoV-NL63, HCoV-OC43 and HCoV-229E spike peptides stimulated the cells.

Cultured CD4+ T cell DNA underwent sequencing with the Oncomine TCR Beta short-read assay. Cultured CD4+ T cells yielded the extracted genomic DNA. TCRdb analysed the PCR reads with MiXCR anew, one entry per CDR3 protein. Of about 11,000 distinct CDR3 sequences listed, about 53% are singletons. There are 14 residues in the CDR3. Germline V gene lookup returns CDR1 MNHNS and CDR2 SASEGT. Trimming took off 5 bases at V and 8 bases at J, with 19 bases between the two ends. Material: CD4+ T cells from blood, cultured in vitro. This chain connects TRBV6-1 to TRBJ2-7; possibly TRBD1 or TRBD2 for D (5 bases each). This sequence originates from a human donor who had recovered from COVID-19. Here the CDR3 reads CASSQGRDGRQQYF. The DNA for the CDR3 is TGTGCCAGCAGTCAGGGACGGGACGGGCGACAGCAGTACTTC.